The present T cell receptor beta chain was sequenced within a study of CD8+CD57+ T cells in acquired aplastic anemia. Study-level information: DNA from sorted CD4+ and CD8+ cells averaged roughly 3.2 ug. Healthy donor CD4+ cell samples had a mean of approximately 10 million reads. The study, taken as a whole, reports: Researchers reported that CD8+ Simpson's diversity was not significantly different in patients versus controls. Overlap between patients and controls comprised 25 to 35 CD8+ CDR3 sequences.

Points on this clonotype: The antigen remains unidentified.

The germline CDR1 and CDR2 sequences are SNHLY and FYNNEI. Trimming removed 6 bases from V and 3 bases from J; junction bases left unmatched: 9. The length of the CDR3 is 16 residues. Profiling of TCR beta VDJ combinations and CDR3 sequences used genomic DNA as template. One entry per CDR3 protein, called by TCRdb with MiXCR from the reads. In the table there are about 420,000 distinct CDR3 sequences, around 72% of which are singletons. V is TRBV2 and J is TRBJ1-3, with 9 bases matching TRBD1. This receptor was obtained from a human donor in good health, serving as a control. Sequencing was carried out using sorted CD4+, CD8+, or CD8+CD57+ T cells (not recorded which) from PBMCs. The CDR3 sequence is CASSRQRTGDGNTIYF. CDR3 sequence (DNA): TGTGCCAGCAGCCGGCAGCGGACAGGGGATGGAAACACCATATATTTT.